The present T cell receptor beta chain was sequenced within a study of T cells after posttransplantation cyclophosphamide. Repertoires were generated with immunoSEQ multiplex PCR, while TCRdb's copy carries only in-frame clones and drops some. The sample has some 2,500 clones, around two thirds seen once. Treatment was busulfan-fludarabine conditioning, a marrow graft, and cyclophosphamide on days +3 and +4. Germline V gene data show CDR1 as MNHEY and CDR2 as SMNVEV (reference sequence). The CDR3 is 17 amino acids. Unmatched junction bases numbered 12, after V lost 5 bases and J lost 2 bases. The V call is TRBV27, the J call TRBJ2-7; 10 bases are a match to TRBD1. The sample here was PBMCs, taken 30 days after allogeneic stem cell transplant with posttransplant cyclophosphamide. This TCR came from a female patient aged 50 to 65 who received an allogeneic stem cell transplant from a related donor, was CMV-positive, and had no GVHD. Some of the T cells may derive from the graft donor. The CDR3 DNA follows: TGTGCCAGCAGTCCCCGGGACAGGGGTCCCTTAGCCTACGAGCAGTACTTC. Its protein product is CASSPRDRGPLAYEQYF.